The 18 T cell receptor beta chains below were found in one sample sequenced in a study of cytomegalovirus exposure and HLA in healthy donors. The primer mix had 60 Vbeta and 13 Jbeta primers. Profiled with immunoSEQ multiplex PCR; TCRdb holds only in-frame clones, not every one. The sample lists about 130,000 clones, approximately 74% occurring once. The sample consisted of PBMCs. The receptors were sampled from a man aged 40-55 years in good health and CMV-seropositive.

The rearrangement links TRBV15 to TRBJ1-2, with D hard to call. Trimming removed 1 base from V and 5 bases from J, with 8 bases in between. The CDR3 has 13 residues. CDR1 and CDR2 from the germline V gene are LNHNV and YYDKDF (reference sequence). The CDR3 protein is CATSRVGGYGYTF. The CDR3 DNA is TGTGCCACCAGCAGAGTCGGAGGGTATGGCTACACCTTC.

V gene TRBV7-8 combines with J gene TRBJ1-1; the D is unclear. Germline lookup yields CDR1 SGHVS and CDR2 FQNEAQ. V was clipped by 5 bases and J by 1 base, with 8 bases between them. This CDR3 spans 13 amino acids. CDR3 protein: CASSERRNTEAFF. The CDR3, as DNA: TGTGCCAGCAGCGAGAGGAGGAACACTGAAGCTTTCTTT.

The chain links TRBV25-1 to TRBJ2-7; 9 bases match TRBD1. The CDR3 sequence is 14 residues long. The ends lost 4 bases at V and 3 bases at J; junction bases unmatched: 4. Germline-derived CDR1 and CDR2 are MGHDK and SYGVNS. The CDR3 protein is CASSATGGDYEQYF. The CDR3 DNA sequence: TGTGCCAGCAGTGCGACAGGGGGGGACTACGAGCAGTACTTC.

The V gene is TRBV27, the J gene TRBJ2-2; TRBD1 might be the D (6 bases). From germline, CDR1 is MNHEY and CDR2 SMNVEV (reference sequence). This CDR3 region has 16 residues. Trimming pared 5 bases from V and 3 bases from J, leaving 16 bases between. This chain's CDR3 is CASSPLVGADTGELFF. CDR3 nucleotide sequence: TGTGCCAGCAGTCCCCTCGTGGGGGCAGACACCGGGGAGCTGTTTTTT.

The rearrangement uses TRBV7-2 and TRBJ2-7, with unresolved D. V was clipped by 5 bases and J by 4 bases, with 12 bases between them. CDR3 size: 13 residues. Per the germline V gene, CDR1 is SGHTA and CDR2 is FQGNSA. The chain's CDR3 is CASSTVPGYEQYF. CDR3 sequence (DNA): TGTGCCAGCAGCACCGTGCCGGGTTACGAGCAGTACTTC.

The chain employs TRBV7-3 and TRBJ2-1; possible D gene TRBD2, 6 bases. V was cut by 3 bases and J by 1 base, with 7 bases left in between. The CDR3 sequence is 14 residues long. Germline V gene sequence: CDR1 SGHTA, CDR2 FQGTGA. CDR3 bases: TGTGCCAGCAGCTTGGCGGGGTCCTACAATGAGCAGTTCTTC. Amino acid sequence: CASSLAGSYNEQFF.

The chain joins TRBV4-1 to TRBJ2-7, with 13 bases identical to TRBD2. The CDR3 has 17 amino acids. The J segment lost 3 bases and the V segment lost 4 bases, leaving 9 bases of the junction unmatched. In germline, CDR1 is MGHRA, CDR2 YSYEKL. In DNA, the CDR3 is TGCGCCAGCAGCCCCAGACTAGCGGGGGGCGGGATCTACGAGCAGTACTTC. Translated, it gives CASSPRLAGGGIYEQYF.

The chain uses TRBV4-1 and TRBJ1-3; maybe TRBD1 (5 bases). Trimming took off 8 bases at V and 0 bases at J, with 11 bases between the two ends. Germline assignment: CDR1 MGHRA and CDR2 YSYEKL. The CDR3 is 14 amino acids. This CDR3 is CASGGGSSGNTIYF. The CDR3 region has the DNA TGCGCCAGCGGGGGGGGAAGCTCTGGAAACACCATATATTTT.

The V gene is TRBV7-2, the J gene TRBJ1-5; D gene uncertain. Germline V gene lookup returns CDR1 SGHTA and CDR2 FQGNSA. Trimming removed 5 bases at V and 2 bases at J, with 13 bases between. The length of the CDR3 is 15 residues. CDR3 in DNA: TGTGCCAGCAGCCCGAAACCCGGTGGCAATCAGCCCCAGCATTTT. Translation: CASSPKPGGNQPQHF.

The chain carries TRBV7-2 and TRBJ1-1; 10 bases line up with TRBD1. J lost 3 bases, V lost 4 bases, and 2 bases had no gene match. CDR1 and CDR2 from the germline V gene are SGHTA and FQGNSA. This CDR3 comprises 14 residues. The CDR3 sequence is CASSWTGGDTEAFF. The CDR3, as DNA: TGTGCCAGCAGCTGGACAGGGGGGGACACTGAAGCTTTCTTT.

The rearrangement links TRBV29-1 to TRBJ2-3, with 7 bases matching TRBD2. V dropped 8 bases and J dropped 0; count of bases not matched to a gene: 8. Germline CDR1 SQVTM, CDR2 ANQGSEA. The CDR3 is 14 amino acids. In nucleotides, the CDR3 is TGCAGCACCACTAGCGTATCTAGCACAGATACGCAGTATTTT. Residues: CSTTSVSSTDTQYF.

The chain employs TRBV4-1 and TRBJ2-7; maybe TRBD1 (5 bases). In germline, CDR1 is MGHRA, CDR2 YSYEKL. The CDR3 contains 15 residues. V dropped 3 bases and J dropped 2 bases, with 14 bases sitting between them. The CDR3 DNA follows: TGCGCCAGCAGCCAGGCTGGACAAGGGCCCTACGAGCAGTACTTC. It translates to CASSQAGQGPYEQYF.

J is TRBJ1-5 and V is TRBV5-1; maybe TRBD1 (5 bases). V dropped 0 bases and J dropped 0 bases, with 7 bases sitting between them. CDR1 SGHRS and CDR2 YFSETQ come from the germline V gene. The CDR3 is made up of 15 amino acids. The CDR3 loop is CASSLEGSSNQPQHF. The CDR3 DNA is TGCGCCAGCAGCTTGGAGGGGTCTAGCAATCAGCCCCAGCATTTT.

This clone was recorded a few times. V gene TRBV7-6 combines with J gene TRBJ2-3; possibly TRBD2 for D (5 bases). Germline CDR1 reads SGHVS; CDR2 reads FNYEAQ. CDR3 length: 14 residues. V gave up 6 bases and J gave up 0 bases, with 10 bases separating them. The CDR3 protein is CASSWRTSTDTQYF. As DNA, the CDR3 is TGTGCCAGCAGTTGGCGGACTAGCACAGATACGCAGTATTTT.

This chain connects TRBV5-1 to TRBJ2-1; perhaps TRBD2 as D (6 bases). Germline CDR1 and CDR2: SGHRS and YFSETQ. V lost 2 bases, J lost 10 bases, and 22 bases lay in between. The CDR3 has 16 amino acids. CDR3 region: CASSFDTNLLAGEQFF. In DNA, the CDR3 is TGCGCCAGCAGCTTTGACACCAATTTACTAGCTGGGGAGCAGTTCTTC.

The chain carries TRBV29-1 and TRBJ2-4; 10 positions match TRBD1. The germline gives CDR1 SQVTM, CDR2 ANQGSEA. V was pared by 2 bases and J by 7 bases, with 2 bases of the junction left unmatched. This CDR3 contains 13 residues. The CDR3 DNA reads as TGCAGCGTTGAAACGGGACAGGGGAACATTCAGTACTTC. Amino acid sequence: CSVETGQGNIQYF.

The J gene is TRBJ1-5, the V gene TRBV27; TRBD1 is a possible D gene (6 bases). With 10 bases removed from V and 4 bases from J, the gap between germline ends came to 11 bases. CDR1 MNHEY and CDR2 SMNVEV come from the germline V gene (reference sequence). The CDR3 consists of 12 residues. CDR3 protein: CATSTGNQPQHF. The DNA of the CDR3 is TGTGCCACCTCAACAGGGAATCAGCCCCAGCATTTT.

This CDR3 reads CASSQVPGQGLSYNEQFF. The DNA for the CDR3 is TGTGCCAGCAGCCAAGTCCCGGGACAGGGTTTATCCTACAATGAGCAGTTCTTC. This chain joins TRBV14 and TRBJ2-1; 9 nucleotides line up with TRBD1. Germline V CDR1 and CDR2: SGHDN, FVKESK. The CDR3 runs to 18 residues. V lost 1 base and J lost 1; bases outside the gene matches: 8.